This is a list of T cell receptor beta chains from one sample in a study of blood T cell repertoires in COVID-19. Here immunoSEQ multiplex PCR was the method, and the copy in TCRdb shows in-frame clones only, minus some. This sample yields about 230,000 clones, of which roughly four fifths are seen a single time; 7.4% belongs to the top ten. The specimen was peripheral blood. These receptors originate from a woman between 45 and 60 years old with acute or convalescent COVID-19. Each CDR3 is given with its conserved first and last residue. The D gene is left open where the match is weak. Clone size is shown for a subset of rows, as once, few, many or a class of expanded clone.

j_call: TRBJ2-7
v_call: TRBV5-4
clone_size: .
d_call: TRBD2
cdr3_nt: TGTGCCAGCAGCGGGGGGGTCGAGCAGTACTTC
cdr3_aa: CASSGGVEQYF

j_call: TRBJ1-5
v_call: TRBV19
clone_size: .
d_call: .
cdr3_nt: TGTGCCAGTAGTAAAACAGGGCTTCCCGGGGAGCCCCAGCATTTT
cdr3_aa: CASSKTGLPGEPQHF

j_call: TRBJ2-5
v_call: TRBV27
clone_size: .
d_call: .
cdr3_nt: TGTGCCCCAGACACGCTCACGAGTCCCCTAAAAGAGACCCAGTACTTC
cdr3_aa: CAPDTLTSPLKETQYF

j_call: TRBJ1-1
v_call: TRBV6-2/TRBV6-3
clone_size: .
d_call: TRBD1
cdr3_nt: TGTGCCAGCAGTCGTACAGGGGGCACTGAAGCTTTCTTT
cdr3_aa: CASSRTGGTEAFF

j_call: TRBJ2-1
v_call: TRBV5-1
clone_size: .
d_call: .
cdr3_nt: TGCGCCAGCAGCAAGGAAGGGGCGGGGTACAATGAGCAGTTCTTC
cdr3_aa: CASSKEGAGYNEQFF

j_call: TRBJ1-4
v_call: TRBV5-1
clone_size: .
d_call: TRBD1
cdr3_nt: TGCGCCAGCAGCCCGACCCGACAGGGATCAAGCTTGAGTGAAAAACTGTTTTTT
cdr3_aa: CASSPTRQGSSLSEKLFF

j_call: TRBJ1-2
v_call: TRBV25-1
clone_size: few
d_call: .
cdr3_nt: TGTGCCAGCAGTGAGGCCAGGGTATACGGCTACACCTTC
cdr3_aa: CASSEARVYGYTF

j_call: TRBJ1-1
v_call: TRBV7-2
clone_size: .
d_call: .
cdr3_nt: TGTGCCAGCAGCTTGTCCCAGGCGAACACTGAAGCTTTCTTT
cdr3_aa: CASSLSQANTEAFF

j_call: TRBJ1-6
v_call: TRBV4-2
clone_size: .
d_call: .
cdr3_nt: TGTGCCAGCAGCCAAGAGGCAGGGAATAATTCACCCCTCCACTTT
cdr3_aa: CASSQEAGNNSPLHF

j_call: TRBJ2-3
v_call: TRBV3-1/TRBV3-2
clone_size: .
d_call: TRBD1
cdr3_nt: TGTGCCAGCAGCCAAGATCGGGGACAGCGGACAGATACGCAGTATTTT
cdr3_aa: CASSQDRGQRTDTQYF

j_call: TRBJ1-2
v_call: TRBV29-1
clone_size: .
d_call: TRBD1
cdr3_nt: TGCAGCGTTGTGTTAACCCGACAGGGTGACTATGGCTACACCTTC
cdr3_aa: CSVVLTRQGDYGYTF

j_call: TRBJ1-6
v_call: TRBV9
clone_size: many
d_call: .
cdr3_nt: TGTGCCAGCAGCTCGGCACAGGGATCCAATTCACCCCTCCACTTT
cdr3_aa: CASSSAQGSNSPLHF

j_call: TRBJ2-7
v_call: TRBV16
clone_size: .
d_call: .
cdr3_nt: TGTGCCAGCAGCCAATCGACAGTGGGTGAGCAGTACTTC
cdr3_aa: CASSQSTVGEQYF

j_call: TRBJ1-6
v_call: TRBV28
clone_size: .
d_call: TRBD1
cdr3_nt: TGTGCCAGCAGGACCGGAGGGGGCTTAAGTTCACCCCTCCACTTT
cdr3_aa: CASRTGGGLSSPLHF

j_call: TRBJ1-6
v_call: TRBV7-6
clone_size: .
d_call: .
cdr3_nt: TGTGCCAGCAGCTTAGGCGGACCCCTCCACTTT
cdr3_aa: CASSLGGPLHF

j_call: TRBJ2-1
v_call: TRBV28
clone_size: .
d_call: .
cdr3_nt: TGTGCCAGCAAGCGGCCCACCTACAATGAGCAGTTCTTC
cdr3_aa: CASKRPTYNEQFF

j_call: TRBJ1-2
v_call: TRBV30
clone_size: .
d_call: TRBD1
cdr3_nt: TGTGCCTGGAGGGGACAGTATACTTCTCTCTATGGCTACACCTTC
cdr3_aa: CAWRGQYTSLYGYTF

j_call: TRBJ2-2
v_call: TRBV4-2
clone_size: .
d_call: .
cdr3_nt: TGTGCCAGCAGCCAAGATCTCTTGTACGGGGTGAACACCGGGGAGCTGTTTTTT
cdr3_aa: CASSQDLLYGVNTGELFF

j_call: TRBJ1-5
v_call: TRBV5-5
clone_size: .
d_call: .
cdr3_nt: TGTGCCAGCGGGAAGTCACAGGGCGATCAGCCCCAGCATTTT
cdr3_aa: CASGKSQGDQPQHF

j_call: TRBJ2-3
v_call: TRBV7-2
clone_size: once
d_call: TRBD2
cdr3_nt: TGTGCCAGCAGCTGGAGGTCTGCGGGAGGTAGCACAGATACGCAGTATTTT
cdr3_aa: CASSWRSAGGSTDTQYF

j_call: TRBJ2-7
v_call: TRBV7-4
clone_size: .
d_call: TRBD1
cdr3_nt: TGTGCCAGCAGCTTACCCCAGGGGGCCTTATCCTACGAGCAGTACTTC
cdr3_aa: CASSLPQGALSYEQYF

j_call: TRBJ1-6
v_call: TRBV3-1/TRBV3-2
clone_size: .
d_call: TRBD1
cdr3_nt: TGTGCCAGCAGCCAACCGGGACAGAGATCACCCCTCCACTTT
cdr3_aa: CASSQPGQRSPLHF

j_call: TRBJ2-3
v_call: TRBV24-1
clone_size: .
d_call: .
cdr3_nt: TGTGCCACCAGTGATTCCCCGGTGAAGCCTGGCACAGATACGCAGTATTTT
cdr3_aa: CATSDSPVKPGTDTQYF

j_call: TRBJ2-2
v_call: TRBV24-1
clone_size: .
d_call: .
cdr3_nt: TGTGCCTCGAGGGGGGAGGGCCAAGGCGGGGAGCTGTTTTTT
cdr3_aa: CASRGEGQGGELFF

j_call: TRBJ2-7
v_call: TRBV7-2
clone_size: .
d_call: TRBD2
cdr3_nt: TGTGCCAGCAGCTTAGAGCCGGGACTAGCGGGAGGGCCTAAGTACGAGCAGTACTTC
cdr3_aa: CASSLEPGLAGGPKYEQYF

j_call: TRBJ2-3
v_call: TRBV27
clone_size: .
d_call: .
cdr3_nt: TGTGCCAGCAGTTTGGGGCGGATAAGCACAGATACGCAGTATTTT
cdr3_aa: CASSLGRISTDTQYF

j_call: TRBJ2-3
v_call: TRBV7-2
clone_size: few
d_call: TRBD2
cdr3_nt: TGTGCCAGCAGCTTAGGGACTAGCGGGACAGATACGCAGTATTTT
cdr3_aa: CASSLGTSGTDTQYF

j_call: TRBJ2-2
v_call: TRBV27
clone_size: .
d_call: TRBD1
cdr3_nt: TGTGCCAGCAGAATAGGGACAGGGAACACCGGGGAGCTGTTTTTT
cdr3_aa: CASRIGTGNTGELFF

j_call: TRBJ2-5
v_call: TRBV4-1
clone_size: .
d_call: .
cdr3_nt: TGCGCCAGCAGCCAAGATGAGGGTTTGGAGACCCAGTACTTC
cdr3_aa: CASSQDEGLETQYF

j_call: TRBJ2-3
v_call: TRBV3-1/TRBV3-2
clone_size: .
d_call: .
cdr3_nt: TGTGCCAGCAGCCGGAATGGAGGCCGCACAGATACGCAGTATTTT
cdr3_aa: CASSRNGGRTDTQYF

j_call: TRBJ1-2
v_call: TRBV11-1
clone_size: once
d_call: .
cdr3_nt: TGTGCCAGCAGCCCGGGTCAGAATAATGGCTACACCTTC
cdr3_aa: CASSPGQNNGYTF

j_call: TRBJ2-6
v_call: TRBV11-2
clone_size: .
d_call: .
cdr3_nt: TGTGCCAGCAACCGTCCGGGGTTCAACGTCCTGACTTTC
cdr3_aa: CASNRPGFNVLTF

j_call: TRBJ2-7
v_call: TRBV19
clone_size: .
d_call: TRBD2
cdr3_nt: TGTGCCAGTAGTATGGGACTAGCGGGGGGAGCCTCCTACGAGCAGTACTTC
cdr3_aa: CASSMGLAGGASYEQYF

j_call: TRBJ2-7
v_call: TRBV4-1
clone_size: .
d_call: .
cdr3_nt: TGCGCCAGCAGCCAAGAGGAGAGTATCAGCGAGCAGTACTTC
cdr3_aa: CASSQEESISEQYF

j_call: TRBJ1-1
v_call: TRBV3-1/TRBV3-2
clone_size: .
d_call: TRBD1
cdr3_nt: TGTGCCAGCAGCCAAGTGAGGACAGGGAACACTGAAGCTTTCTTT
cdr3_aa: CASSQVRTGNTEAFF

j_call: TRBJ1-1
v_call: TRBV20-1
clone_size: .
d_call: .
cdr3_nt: TGCAGTGCTAGTGCCATGAGGGACACTGAAGCTTTCTTT
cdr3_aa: CSASAMRDTEAFF

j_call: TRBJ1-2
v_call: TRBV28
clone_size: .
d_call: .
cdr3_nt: TGTGCCAGCAGTTCCAGGGTTAGAGGCTACACCTTC
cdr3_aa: CASSSRVRGYTF

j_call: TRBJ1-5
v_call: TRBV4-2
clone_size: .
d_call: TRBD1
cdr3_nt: TGTGCCAGCAGCCAAGAACGGGACAGGGGGTTTCAGCCCCAGCATTTT
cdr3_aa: CASSQERDRGFQPQHF

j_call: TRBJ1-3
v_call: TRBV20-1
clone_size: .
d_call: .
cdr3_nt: TGCAGTGCTAGTCGTCCAGGCGAGAGCTCTGGAAACACCATATATTTT
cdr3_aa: CSASRPGESSGNTIYF

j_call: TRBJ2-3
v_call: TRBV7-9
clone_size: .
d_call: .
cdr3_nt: TGTGCCAGCAGCTTTTCTAGTACCCCCGATACGCAGTATTTT
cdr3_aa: CASSFSSTPDTQYF

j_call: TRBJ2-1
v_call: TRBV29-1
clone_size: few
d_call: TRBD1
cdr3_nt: TGCAGCGCCGTGACAGGGCCTCGAGGCAATGAGCAGTTCTTC
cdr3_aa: CSAVTGPRGNEQFF

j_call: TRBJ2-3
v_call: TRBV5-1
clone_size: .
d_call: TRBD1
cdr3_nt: TGCGCCAGCAGCCCCGGGACAGGGGACGCAGATACGCAGTATTTT
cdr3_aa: CASSPGTGDADTQYF

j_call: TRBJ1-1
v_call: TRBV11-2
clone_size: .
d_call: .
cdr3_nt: TGTGCCAGCAGCTTTGGGCAGTTGAACACTGAAGCTTTCTTT
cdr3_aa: CASSFGQLNTEAFF

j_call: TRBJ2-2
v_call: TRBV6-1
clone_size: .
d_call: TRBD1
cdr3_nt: TGTGCCAGCAGTATTAGACAGGGTAACACCGGGGAGCTGTTTTTT
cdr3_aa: CASSIRQGNTGELFF

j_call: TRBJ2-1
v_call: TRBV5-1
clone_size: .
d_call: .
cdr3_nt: TGCGCCAGCAGCTCCCCTGGGGAGTGGAATGAGCAGTTCTTC
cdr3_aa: CASSSPGEWNEQFF

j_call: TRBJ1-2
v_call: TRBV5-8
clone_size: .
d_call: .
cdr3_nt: TGTGCCAGCAGCGCTGGTCGAGGCGGCTATGGCTACACCTTC
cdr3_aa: CASSAGRGGYGYTF

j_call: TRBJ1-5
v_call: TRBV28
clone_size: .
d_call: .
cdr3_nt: TGTGCCAGCAGCCGCACAGCCTTGCATTTT
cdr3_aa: CASSRTALHF

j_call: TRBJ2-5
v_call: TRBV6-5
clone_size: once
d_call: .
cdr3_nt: TGTGCCAGCTCCCCGTCGCAAGAGACCCAGTACTTC
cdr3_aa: CASSPSQETQYF

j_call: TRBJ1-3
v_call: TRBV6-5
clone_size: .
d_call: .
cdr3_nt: TGTGCCAGCATGTCACAGGGAAACACCATATATTTT
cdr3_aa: CASMSQGNTIYF

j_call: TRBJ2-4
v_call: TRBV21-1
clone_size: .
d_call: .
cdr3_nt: TGTGCCAGCAGCAAAGTTTCCGGGAGTGGGTCCAAAAACATTCAGTACTTC
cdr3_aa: CASSKVSGSGSKNIQYF

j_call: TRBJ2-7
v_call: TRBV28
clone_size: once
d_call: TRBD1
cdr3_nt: TGTGCCAGCAGGGGGACAGGGGAAACTTACGAGCAGTACTTC
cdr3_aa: CASRGTGETYEQYF

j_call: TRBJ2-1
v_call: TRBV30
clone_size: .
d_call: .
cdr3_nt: TGTGCCTGGAGTGTATCTGCGCGGTCGAGCTCCTACAATGAGCAGTTCTTC
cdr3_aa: CAWSVSARSSSYNEQFF

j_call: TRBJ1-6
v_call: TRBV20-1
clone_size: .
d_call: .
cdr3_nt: TGCAGTGCCTTCGGACCGGGGGCCCTCCACTTT
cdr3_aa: CSAFGPGALHF

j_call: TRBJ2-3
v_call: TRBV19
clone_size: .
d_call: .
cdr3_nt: TGTGCCAGTAGTATAGTAGTTGCCCGTGGCACAGATACGCAGTATTTT
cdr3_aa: CASSIVVARGTDTQYF

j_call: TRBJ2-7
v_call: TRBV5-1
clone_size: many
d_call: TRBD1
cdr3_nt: TGCGCCAGCAGCTTGGGTGAAGGGACAGGGGGGAGGACCTACGAGCAGTACTTC
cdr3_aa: CASSLGEGTGGRTYEQYF

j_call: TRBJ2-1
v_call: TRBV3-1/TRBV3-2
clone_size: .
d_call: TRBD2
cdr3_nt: TGTGCCAGCAGCCAAGGCCTAGCGGGTACGGGGAATGAGCAGTTCTTC
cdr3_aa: CASSQGLAGTGNEQFF

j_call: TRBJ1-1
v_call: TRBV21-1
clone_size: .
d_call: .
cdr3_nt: TGTGCCAGCATCGCAATCCAGGGGGCACGGGCTTGGATCACTGAAGCTTTCTTT
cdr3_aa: CASIAIQGARAWITEAFF